This TCR beta chain was retrieved from a study of blood T cell repertoires in COVID-19. The J segment lost 2 bases and the V segment lost 1 base, leaving 4 bases of the junction unmatched. There are 15 residues in the CDR3. In germline, CDR1 is LGHDT, CDR2 YNNKEL (reference sequence). Method: immunoSEQ multiplex PCR; TCRdb's copy keeps in-frame clones and lacks some. Counted here are about 130,000 clones, around 80% occurring once; the ten biggest clones make up 12%. This chain uses TRBV3-1 (or the pseudogene TRBV3-2) with TRBJ1-2, with 7 bases fitting TRBD1. This TCR came from a woman aged 60-70 years with acute or convalescent COVID-19. Sequencing used peripheral blood. CDR3 residues: CASSQGQGVNYGYTF. The DNA of the CDR3 is TGTGCCAGCAGCCAAGGGCAGGGGGTGAACTATGGCTACACCTTC.